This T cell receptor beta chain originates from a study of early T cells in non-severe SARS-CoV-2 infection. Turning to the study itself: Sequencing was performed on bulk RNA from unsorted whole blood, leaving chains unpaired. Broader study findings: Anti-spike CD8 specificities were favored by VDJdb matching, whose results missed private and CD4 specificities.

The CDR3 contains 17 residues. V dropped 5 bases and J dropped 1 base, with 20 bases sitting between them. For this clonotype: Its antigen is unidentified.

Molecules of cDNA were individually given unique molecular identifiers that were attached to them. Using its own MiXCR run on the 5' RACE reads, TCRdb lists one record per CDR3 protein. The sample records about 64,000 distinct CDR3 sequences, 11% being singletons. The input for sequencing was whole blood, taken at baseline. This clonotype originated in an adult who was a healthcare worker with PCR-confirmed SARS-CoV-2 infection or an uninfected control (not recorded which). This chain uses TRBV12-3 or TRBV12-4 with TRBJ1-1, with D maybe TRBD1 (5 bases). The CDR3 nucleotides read TGTGCCAGCAGTCCTAGAACCATGGGGCAGAAGAACACTGAAGCTTTCTTT. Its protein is CASSPRTMGQKNTEAFF.